This record looks at one T cell receptor beta chain sequence and its context. Between the trimmed V and J ends, which lost 0 bases and 5 bases, there was a span of 14 bases. The germline V gene encodes CDR1 GTSNPN and CDR2 SVGIG (reference sequence). The CDR3 runs to 14 residues. The entry originates in a study of technical replicates of blood from a few donors. Generated by immunoSEQ multiplex PCR, the TCRdb table keeps only in-frame clones and is missing some. The sample lists tens of thousands of clones; roughly four fifths were seen once. This chain joins TRBV30 and TRBJ2-7; possibly TRBD1 for D (5 bases). This clonotype was obtained from a human donor in good health. Some clones in this sample may be carry-over from other donors' samples. Sequencing used PBMCs. The CDR3 DNA sequence: TGTGCCTGGAGTGTATGGTCAGGGTCCCACGAGCAGTACTTC. The encoded protein is CAWSVWSGSHEQYF. Filled out from reference TRBV30 and TRBJ2-7, the complete variable domain reads SQTIHQWPATLVQPVGSPLSLECTVEGTSNPNLYWYRQAAGRGLQLLFYSVGIGQISSEVPQNLSASRPQDRQFILSSKKLLLSDSGFYLCAWSVWSGSHEQYFGPGTRLTVT.